In this sample, the clone carrying this T cell receptor (beta chain) turned up a few times. The data belong to a study of T-cell reconstitution after alpha-beta-depleted transplantation in children. Germline CDR1 reads MNHEY; CDR2 reads SVGEGT. V lost 6 bases and J 3 bases, leaving 18 bases between the germline ends. The CDR3 has 15 amino acids. Unique molecular identifiers were incorporated into the prepared TCRbeta library. TCRdb re-called the PCR reads through MiXCR, storing one row per CDR3 protein. The sample includes about 610,000 distinct CDR3 sequences, about 10% of them seen just once. The TCR sequence derives from a human donor who donated a stem cell graft to a child with acute myeloid leukemia. V gene TRBV6-2 or TRBV6-3 combines with J gene TRBJ2-7, with a tentative D call TRBD1 (5 bases). The input for sequencing was PBMCs from the stem cell graft donor, taken from the stem cell graft. The CDR3 DNA reads as TGTGCCAGCAGCTCTAACCTCGACAGATTCTACGAGCAGTACTTC. Protein product: CASSSNLDRFYEQYF.